This T cell receptor beta chain was recovered during a study of blood T cell repertoires in COVID-19. Original data processing: Researchers report that nucleated cell counts were estimated from reference gene primer amplification. The method was immunoSEQ multiplex PCR; TCRdb's version includes in-frame clones alone and lacks a portion of them. V and J calls and clone size are those listed in that table; D and trimming were worked out from the DNA. The table shows about 220,000 clones, with approximately 83% occurring only once. This clone was counted a few times. The germline gives CDR1 LGHDT, CDR2 YNNKEL (reference sequence). CDR3 length: 18 residues. Trimming cost V 5 bases and J 2 bases, with 24 bases left between them. Participant-given clinical history determined each cohort assignment. In Cohort 3, a recovered donor had either two negative PCRs, clearance, or symptom resolution.

The sequence was obtained from a woman in her sixties or seventies who had recovered from COVID-19. The chain employs TRBV3-1 (or the pseudogene TRBV3-2) and TRBJ1-2, with a weak D call TRBD1 (6 bases). The sequencing input was PBMCs or T cells enriched from blood (not recorded which). CDR3 sequence (DNA): TGTGCCAGCAGCGAATTGGGGGGGCCTTCTCCATCGAACTATGGCTACACCTTC. It yields the protein CASSELGGPSPSNYGYTF.